The 11 T cell receptor beta chains in this list originate from one sample, sequenced in a study of chemoradiotherapy in HPV16-positive cancers. Method: immunoSEQ multiplex PCR; TCRdb's copy keeps in-frame clones and lacks some. Of 6,000 to 8,000 clones in the sample, roughly 84% were seen once. The sequencing used tumor tissue, collected from a patient who underwent chemoradiotherapy. Receptors originate from a human donor with HPV-associated anogenital cancer.

The rearrangement joins TRBV19 to TRBJ1-5; D unclear. This CDR3 has 15 amino acids. V was shortened by 5 bases and J by 2 bases, with 13 bases between the two germline ends. The V gene's germline CDR1 is LNHDA and CDR2 SQIVND (reference sequence). CDR3 sequence (DNA): TGTGCCAGTAGTGCCTGGCGACTTGGCAATCAGCCCCAGCATTTT. Its protein is CASSAWRLGNQPQHF.

The rearrangement joins TRBV5-6 to TRBJ1-6, with 8 nucleotides matching TRBD1. The germline gives CDR1 SGHDT, CDR2 YYEEEE. Trimming took 4 bases from V and 8 from J; bases not matched to a gene: 8. This CDR3 is 15 amino acids long. CDR3 sequence reads: CASSESQGAYSPLHF. CDR3 DNA: TGTGCCAGCAGCGAATCTCAGGGGGCTTATTCACCCCTCCACTTT.

This clone was seen only a few times. The rearrangement joins TRBV7-8 to TRBJ1-3; the D is unclear. V lost 1 base and J lost 5, with 0 bases in between. Germline lookup yields CDR1 SGHVS and CDR2 FQNEAQ. The CDR3 covers 11 residues. The CDR3 reads CASSLGNTIYF. For the CDR3, the DNA is TGTGCCAGCAGCTTAGGAAACACCATATATTTT. Complete variable domain (other parts from reference TRBV7-8 and TRBJ1-3): GAGVSQSPRYKVAKRGQDVALRCDPISGHVSLFWYQQALGQGPEFLTYFQNEAQLDKSGLPSDRFFAERPEGSVSTLKIQRTQQEDSAVYLCASSLGNTIYFGEGSWLTVV.

In nucleotides, the CDR3 is TGTGCCAGCAGCTTATTTTTCGGGACTAGCCGATACAATGAGCAGTTCTTC. Translated: CASSLFFGTSRYNEQFF. V usage is TRBV5-8 and J usage is TRBJ2-1; TRBD2 aligns across 9 bases. V was clipped by 2 bases and J by 4 bases; unmatched bases: 10. Germline V gene sequence: CDR1 SGHTS, CDR2 YDEGEE. The CDR3 is 17 amino acids.

The gene calls are TRBV7-8 and TRBJ2-7; a weak D match, TRBD1 (5 bases). The V gene lost 1 base and the J gene lost 3 bases, with 16 bases spanning the gap. This CDR3 region has 16 residues. Germline CDR1 reads SGHVS; CDR2 reads FQNEAQ. The CDR3 DNA reads as TGTGCCAGCAGCTTAGGGGCAGGGCAACTCTACTACGAGCAGTACGTC. Translating it yields CASSLGAGQLYYEQYV.

This chain connects TRBV11-2 to TRBJ2-1; 10 bases align to TRBD2. The ends lost 2 bases at V and 2 bases at J; junction bases unmatched: 0. CDR3 length equals 15 residues. Germline CDR1 SGHAT, CDR2 FQNNGV. The CDR3: CASSLSGGAYNEQFF. The CDR3 nucleotides read TGTGCCAGCAGCTTAAGCGGGGGGGCCTACAATGAGCAGTTCTTC.

The V gene is TRBV18, the J gene TRBJ2-5, with 13 bases lining up with TRBD2. This CDR3 contains 17 residues. J lost 4 bases, V lost 6 bases, and 11 bases had no gene match. CDR1 KGHSH and CDR2 LQKENI come from the germline V gene. DNA for the CDR3: TGTGCCAGCTCCCTGCGACTAGCGGGGGGAGTTGGAGAGACCCAGTACTTC. Amino acid sequence: CASSLRLAGGVGETQYF.

Regarding this clone: Other DNA sequences in the sample encode the same CDR3. The rearrangement joins TRBV6-5 to TRBJ2-1; possible D gene TRBD1, 5 bases. Germline V gives CDR1 MNHEY, CDR2 SVGAGI. Trimming stripped 2 bases from V and 0 bases from J, with 5 bases between. The CDR3 totals 14 residues. CDR3 amino acids: CASSYTGSYNEQFF. Here the CDR3 DNA reads TGTGCCAGCAGTTACACAGGCTCCTACAATGAGCAGTTCTTC.

The rearrangement links TRBV6-1 to TRBJ1-1, with 7 nucleotides matching TRBD1. Trimming cost V 6 bases and J 5 bases; bases outside gene matches: 9. CDR1 is MNHNS, CDR2 SASEGT, per germline. This CDR3 has 14 residues. The CDR3 loop reads CASRFRQGGTEAFF. The CDR3, as DNA: TGTGCCAGCAGGTTTCGACAGGGAGGTACTGAAGCTTTCTTT.

The sample holds a few counts of this clone. This CDR3 reads CASSQDKFYTGELFF. For the CDR3, the DNA is TGTGCCAGCAGCCAAGATAAGTTTTACACCGGGGAGCTGTTTTTT. The gene calls are TRBV14 and TRBJ2-2, with unresolved D. CDR3 length: 15 residues. Per the germline V gene, CDR1 is SGHDN and CDR2 is FVKESK. The germline V and J ends were trimmed by 0 bases and 3 bases, with 8 bases remaining between them.

The chain uses TRBV6-1 and TRBJ2-2, with D perhaps TRBD2 (6 bases). V lost 5 bases and J lost 5, with 12 bases in between. This CDR3 is 14 amino acids long. Germline V gene sequence: CDR1 MNHNS, CDR2 SASEGT. The CDR3 DNA is TGTGCCAGCAGTTTGACGGAGGGGACCGGGGAGCTGTTTTTT. Translated, it gives CASSLTEGTGELFF.